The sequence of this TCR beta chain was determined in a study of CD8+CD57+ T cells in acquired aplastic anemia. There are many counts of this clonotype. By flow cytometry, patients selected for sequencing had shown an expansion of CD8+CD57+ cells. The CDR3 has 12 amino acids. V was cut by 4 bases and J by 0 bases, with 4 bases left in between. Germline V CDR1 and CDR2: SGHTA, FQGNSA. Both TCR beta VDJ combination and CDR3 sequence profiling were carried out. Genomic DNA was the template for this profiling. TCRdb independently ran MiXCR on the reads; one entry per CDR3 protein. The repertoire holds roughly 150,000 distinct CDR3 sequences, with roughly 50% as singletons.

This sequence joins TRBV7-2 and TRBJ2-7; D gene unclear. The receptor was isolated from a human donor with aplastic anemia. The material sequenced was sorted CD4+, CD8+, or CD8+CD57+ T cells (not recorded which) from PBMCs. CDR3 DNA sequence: TGTGCCAGCAGCTCAAGCTCCTACGAGCAGTACTTC. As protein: CASSSSSYEQYF.